The sequence of this TCR beta chain was determined in a study of tumor-infiltrating lymphocytes in primary liver carcinoma. Study in general: These patients were men and women whose ages were 30 to 69 years. Measuring about 4.2 to 10 cm across, the tumors were staged as T1-T3 N0M0.

General study results and limits: Only about 7-25% of top clones occurred in every one of the five tumor regions.

Co-extraction of RNA and DNA was performed on about 19-33 mg of unsorted bulk tissue. Every patient in the cohort had a primary liver carcinoma. That carcinoma was treated by surgical resection. Deletions cut 3 bases from V and 5 bases from J, with 11 bases between. This CDR3 region has 13 residues. Germline V CDR1 and CDR2: SQVTM, ANQGSEA. Starting material of about 450 ng total RNA yielded TCR beta cDNA via a constant-region primer. What produced the TCR beta libraries was three nested multiplex PCR rounds using slightly modified ARM-PCR. In the first two PCR rounds, TRBV1-TRBV30 forward primers were paired with a C-beta reverse primer, and each round lasted 10 cycles. TCRdb reprocessed the multiplex PCR reads with MiXCR, giving one entry per CDR3 protein. The sample contains some 100,000 distinct CDR3 sequences, around two thirds of which appear only once. As for this clonotype: Its target is unknown.

The source material was liver tumor tissue from sampling region 2. The subset here: tumor region T2, inferior pole. The receptor was derived from a woman aged 60 to 75 with primary liver carcinoma and hepatitis B virus infection. The chain links TRBV29-1 to TRBJ1-3; TRBD1 is a possible D gene (6 bases). CDR3 nucleotide sequence: TGCAGCGTTGACGTGGGGGGGCGAAACACCATATATTTT. As protein: CSVDVGGRNTIYF.